This T cell receptor (beta chain) was sequenced for a study of cytomegalovirus exposure and HLA in healthy donors. As for the study in general: Prior work identified some 120 million unique TCR beta sequences in some 180 million T cells. General study findings and limits: Some TCR beta chains (164 of them) were listed as cytomegalovirus-associated. CMV antigen specificity of three CMV-associated chains was confirmed in vitro.

The CDR3 runs to 15 residues. CDR1 is SEHNR and CDR2 is FQNEAQ in the germline V gene (reference sequence). V lost 1 base, J lost 0 bases, and 0 bases stayed unmatched. 13 Jbeta primers and 60 Vbeta primers were used for the PCR. The table came from immunoSEQ multiplex PCR; TCRdb's copy has only in-frame clones and leaves some out. The data contain fewer than 150,000 clones, about four fifths of them singletons. As concerns this clone: What it binds is unknown.

The TCR originated in a man aged 25 to 40 in good health and CMV-seronegative. Sequencing was performed on PBMCs. The V and J genes are TRBV7-9 and TRBJ2-1, with TRBD2 identical over 7 bases. Written as DNA, the CDR3 is TGTGCCAGCAGCTTAGGGGGGGGCTCCTACAATGAGCAGTTCTTC. Its translation: CASSLGGGSYNEQFF.